This is a list of T cell receptor beta chains from one sample in a study of shared clonotypes between healthy human individuals. Assay: immunoSEQ multiplex PCR; the TCRdb copy retains only in-frame clones and omits some. The sample holds approximately 2.5 million clones, around nine tenths seen once. Sequenced input: naive CD4+ T cells sorted from blood. The receptors here all came from a man aged 18 to 29 in good health. The CDR3 runs from the conserved cysteine through the conserved F or W. The order of the fields is clone size, D gene, V gene, J gene, CDR3 DNA, CDR3 protein. D genes are given only for firm matches. The size field is filled for only some rows; it gives once, few, many or a size class.

abundance: .; d_gene: .; v_gene: TRBV2; j_gene: TRBJ2-7; CDR3nt: TGTGCCAGCGCCCCGGGCTACGAGCAGTACTTC; CDR3aa: CASAPGYEQYF
abundance: .; d_gene: TRBD2; v_gene: TRBV10-2; j_gene: TRBJ2-1; CDR3nt: TGCGCCAGCACCAGACTAGCGGGGACTTACAATGAGCAGTTCTTC; CDR3aa: CASTRLAGTYNEQFF
abundance: .; d_gene: .; v_gene: TRBV29-1; j_gene: TRBJ2-7; CDR3nt: TGCAGCGTTGAACTAGTGTCCCGAGGCTCCTACGAGCAGTACTTC; CDR3aa: CSVELVSRGSYEQYF
abundance: .; d_gene: TRBD2; v_gene: TRBV5-1; j_gene: TRBJ2-1; CDR3nt: TGCGCCAGCAGCTGGACTAGCGGGGCCTACAATGAGCAGTTCTTC; CDR3aa: CASSWTSGAYNEQFF
abundance: .; d_gene: .; v_gene: TRBV9; j_gene: TRBJ1-4; CDR3nt: TGTGCCAGCAGCCCGGGACGGATCCTTGCAACTAATGAAAAACTGTTTTTT; CDR3aa: CASSPGRILATNEKLFF
abundance: .; d_gene: .; v_gene: TRBV6-6; j_gene: TRBJ1-1; CDR3nt: TGTGCCAGCAGGCAGGGGTCTGAAGCTTTCTTT; CDR3aa: CASRQGSEAFF
abundance: .; d_gene: .; v_gene: TRBV6-1; j_gene: TRBJ2-3; CDR3nt: TGTGCCAGCAGTGAAGCGCTTCGGGCAGGTACGCAGTATTTT; CDR3aa: CASSEALRAGTQYF
abundance: .; d_gene: .; v_gene: TRBV27; j_gene: TRBJ2-1; CDR3nt: TGTGCCAGCAGTAAAAACTCCTTACCCCGGAATGATGAGCAGTTCTTC; CDR3aa: CASSKNSLPRNDEQFF
abundance: few; d_gene: .; v_gene: TRBV7-2; j_gene: TRBJ2-7; CDR3nt: TGTGCCAGCAGCTTCAGCTCCTACGAGCAGTACTTC; CDR3aa: CASSFSSYEQYF
abundance: .; d_gene: TRBD1; v_gene: TRBV27; j_gene: TRBJ1-6; CDR3nt: TGTGCCAGCAGAAATACAGGGGGCCGTCGGGAGTCACCCCTCCACTTT; CDR3aa: CASRNTGGRRESPLHF
abundance: .; d_gene: .; v_gene: TRBV7-9; j_gene: TRBJ1-5; CDR3nt: TGTGCCAGCAGCTCAGGTCGTGACAATCAGCCCCAGCATTTT; CDR3aa: CASSSGRDNQPQHF
abundance: .; d_gene: .; v_gene: TRBV2; j_gene: TRBJ2-1; CDR3nt: TGTGCCAGCAGTGGGGAGGCTCCGGCGGCGGATGAGCAGTTCTTC; CDR3aa: CASSGEAPAADEQFF
abundance: .; d_gene: .; v_gene: TRBV7-2; j_gene: TRBJ2-3; CDR3nt: TGTGCCAGCAGCCCCCCCCGTTTACCGAGCACAGATACGCAGTATTTT; CDR3aa: CASSPPRLPSTDTQYF
abundance: .; d_gene: .; v_gene: TRBV28; j_gene: TRBJ2-2; CDR3nt: TGTGCCAGCAGTTTAACAGGGAAAGTTACCGGGGAGCTGTTTTTT; CDR3aa: CASSLTGKVTGELFF
abundance: few; d_gene: .; v_gene: TRBV5-5; j_gene: TRBJ2-3; CDR3nt: TGTGCCAGCAGCTGGTACTCAGGGACAGATACGCAGTATTTT; CDR3aa: CASSWYSGTDTQYF
abundance: .; d_gene: TRBD1; v_gene: TRBV2; j_gene: TRBJ2-4; CDR3nt: TGTGCCAGCAGTAAAGACAGGGCCGAAAACATTCAGTACTTC; CDR3aa: CASSKDRAENIQYF
abundance: .; d_gene: .; v_gene: TRBV6-5; j_gene: TRBJ1-1; CDR3nt: TGTGCCAGCAGTTACTGGGCAGGGATGAACACTGAAGCTTTCTTT; CDR3aa: CASSYWAGMNTEAFF
abundance: .; d_gene: TRBD1; v_gene: TRBV5-1; j_gene: TRBJ1-2; CDR3nt: TGCGCCAGCAGCTTGGGAACGGGACAGGGAGTTGGCTACACCTTC; CDR3aa: CASSLGTGQGVGYTF
abundance: .; d_gene: TRBD2; v_gene: TRBV5-4; j_gene: TRBJ2-3; CDR3nt: TGTGCCAGCAGCTTGGGACTAGCGTCTACTAGCACAGATACGCAGTATTTT; CDR3aa: CASSLGLASTSTDTQYF
abundance: .; d_gene: .; v_gene: TRBV28; j_gene: TRBJ1-2; CDR3nt: TGTGCCAGCAGTTTGGGGGTCTACTACACCTTC; CDR3aa: CASSLGVYYTF
abundance: .; d_gene: TRBD2; v_gene: TRBV5-1; j_gene: TRBJ2-2; CDR3nt: TGCGCCAGCGCCGGACTAGCGGGCGCCGGGGAGCTGTTTTTT; CDR3aa: CASAGLAGAGELFF
abundance: .; d_gene: TRBD1; v_gene: TRBV5-1; j_gene: TRBJ1-2; CDR3nt: TGCGCCAGCAGCTTGATAGACAGGGACCTTAGGGGCTACACCTTC; CDR3aa: CASSLIDRDLRGYTF
abundance: .; d_gene: .; v_gene: TRBV5-1; j_gene: TRBJ2-5; CDR3nt: TGCGCCAGCAGCTTGGTTCTGCAAGAGACCCAGTACTTC; CDR3aa: CASSLVLQETQYF
abundance: .; d_gene: TRBD2; v_gene: TRBV14; j_gene: TRBJ2-2; CDR3nt: TGTGCCAGCAGCCAAGTTTGGACTAGCGGGAAGGGGATCACCGGGGAGCTGTTTTTT; CDR3aa: CASSQVWTSGKGITGELFF
abundance: .; d_gene: .; v_gene: TRBV5-1; j_gene: TRBJ1-6; CDR3nt: TGCGCCAGCAGCTTGGGCAGCGGAGATTCACCCCTCCACTTT; CDR3aa: CASSLGSGDSPLHF
abundance: .; d_gene: .; v_gene: TRBV2; j_gene: TRBJ2-1; CDR3nt: TGTGCCAGCAGGAAGGGTAGCTCCGGGAGAATGTCCTACAATGAGCAGTTCTTC; CDR3aa: CASRKGSSGRMSYNEQFF
abundance: .; d_gene: .; v_gene: TRBV19; j_gene: TRBJ1-1; CDR3nt: TGTGCCAGTAGTGAAACAGGAAACACTGAAGCTTTCTTT; CDR3aa: CASSETGNTEAFF
abundance: .; d_gene: .; v_gene: TRBV5-1; j_gene: TRBJ1-1; CDR3nt: TGCGCCAGCAGCTTAGACAGTCGGACTGCTTTCTTT; CDR3aa: CASSLDSRTAFF
abundance: .; d_gene: .; v_gene: TRBV7-2; j_gene: TRBJ1-1; CDR3nt: TGTGCCAGCAGCTCGCCCAGCTATTACACTGAAGCTTTCTTT; CDR3aa: CASSSPSYYTEAFF
abundance: .; d_gene: .; v_gene: TRBV7-2; j_gene: TRBJ1-1; CDR3nt: TGTGCCAGCAGCTTAGATTGGGGGGGAGAAGCTTTCTTT; CDR3aa: CASSLDWGGEAFF
abundance: .; d_gene: TRBD2; v_gene: TRBV5-4; j_gene: TRBJ2-5; CDR3nt: TGTGCCAGCAGCCCATTCAGCGGGAGGGTGGAGACCCAGTACTTC; CDR3aa: CASSPFSGRVETQYF
abundance: .; d_gene: .; v_gene: TRBV5-6; j_gene: TRBJ1-2; CDR3nt: TGTGCCAGCAGCTTGGGCAGAAACTATGGCTACACCTTC; CDR3aa: CASSLGRNYGYTF
abundance: .; d_gene: TRBD1; v_gene: TRBV10-3; j_gene: TRBJ1-1; CDR3nt: TGTGCCATCAGCCCGACAGGGGTGAACACTGAAGCTTTCTTT; CDR3aa: CAISPTGVNTEAFF
abundance: .; d_gene: .; v_gene: TRBV5-1; j_gene: TRBJ2-3; CDR3nt: TGCGCCAGCAGCTTGTCTTTTTTCGGGGGCAGCACAGATACGCAGTATTTT; CDR3aa: CASSLSFFGGSTDTQYF
abundance: .; d_gene: TRBD1; v_gene: TRBV5-4; j_gene: TRBJ2-3; CDR3nt: TGTGCCACAGGACAGGGGGCAGATACGCAGTATTTT; CDR3aa: CATGQGADTQYF
abundance: .; d_gene: TRBD2; v_gene: TRBV4-3; j_gene: TRBJ2-2; CDR3nt: TGCGCCAGCAGCCGCTTAGCGGGAGTGGGGGCCGGGGAGCTGTTTTTT; CDR3aa: CASSRLAGVGAGELFF
abundance: .; d_gene: TRBD2; v_gene: TRBV5-1; j_gene: TRBJ2-1; CDR3nt: TGCGCCAGCAGCGAAGGACTAGCGGGAGCTGGGGAGCAGTTCTTC; CDR3aa: CASSEGLAGAGEQFF
abundance: few; d_gene: TRBD1; v_gene: TRBV19; j_gene: TRBJ1-2; CDR3nt: TGTGCCAGTAGTTCGGCAGGGGGCAACTATGGCTACACCTTC; CDR3aa: CASSSAGGNYGYTF
abundance: .; d_gene: .; v_gene: TRBV5-1; j_gene: TRBJ1-2; CDR3nt: TGCGCCAGCAGCCGGCCAGCCATACCCGTTAACTATGGCTACACCTTC; CDR3aa: CASSRPAIPVNYGYTF
abundance: .; d_gene: .; v_gene: TRBV6-1; j_gene: TRBJ1-6; CDR3nt: TGTGCCAGCTCTATTCCCAGCTTTAATTCACCCCTCCACTTT; CDR3aa: CASSIPSFNSPLHF
abundance: .; d_gene: .; v_gene: TRBV7-9; j_gene: TRBJ1-2; CDR3nt: TGTGCCAGCAGCTTAATCGGGGGGACCTATGGCTACACCTTC; CDR3aa: CASSLIGGTYGYTF
abundance: .; d_gene: .; v_gene: TRBV6-5; j_gene: TRBJ1-3; CDR3nt: TGTGCCAGCACCTCCTCTGGAAACACCATATATTTT; CDR3aa: CASTSSGNTIYF
abundance: .; d_gene: .; v_gene: TRBV7-9; j_gene: TRBJ2-3; CDR3nt: TGTGCCAGCAGCTTAGTAGAGACCGGACTCAGAGGTATAGATACGCAGTATTTT; CDR3aa: CASSLVETGLRGIDTQYF
abundance: .; d_gene: .; v_gene: TRBV10-1; j_gene: TRBJ2-5; CDR3nt: TGCGCCAGCAGTCCTGACAGGTTGGGAGAGACCCAGTACTTC; CDR3aa: CASSPDRLGETQYF
abundance: .; d_gene: .; v_gene: TRBV9; j_gene: TRBJ1-1; CDR3nt: TGTGCCAGCAGCCCTGAATGGGACACTGAAGCTTTCTTT; CDR3aa: CASSPEWDTEAFF